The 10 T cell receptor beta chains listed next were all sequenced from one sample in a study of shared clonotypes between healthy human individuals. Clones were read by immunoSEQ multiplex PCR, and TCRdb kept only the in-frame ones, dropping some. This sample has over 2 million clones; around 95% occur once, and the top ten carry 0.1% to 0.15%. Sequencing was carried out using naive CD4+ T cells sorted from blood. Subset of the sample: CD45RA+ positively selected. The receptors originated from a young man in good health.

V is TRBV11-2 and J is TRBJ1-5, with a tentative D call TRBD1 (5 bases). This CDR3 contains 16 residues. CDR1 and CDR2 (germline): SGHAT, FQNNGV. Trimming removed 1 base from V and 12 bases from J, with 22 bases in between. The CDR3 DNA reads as TGTGCCAGCAGCTTAGGTCGATACAGGCTACCGGGGGACCAGCATTTT. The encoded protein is CASSLGRYRLPGDQHF.

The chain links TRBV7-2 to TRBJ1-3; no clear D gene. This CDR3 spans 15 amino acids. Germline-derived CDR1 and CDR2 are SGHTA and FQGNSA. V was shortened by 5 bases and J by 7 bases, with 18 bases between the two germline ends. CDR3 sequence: CASSPYYSTGNTIYF. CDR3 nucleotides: TGTGCCAGCAGCCCCTATTATTCGACGGGGAACACCATATATTTT.

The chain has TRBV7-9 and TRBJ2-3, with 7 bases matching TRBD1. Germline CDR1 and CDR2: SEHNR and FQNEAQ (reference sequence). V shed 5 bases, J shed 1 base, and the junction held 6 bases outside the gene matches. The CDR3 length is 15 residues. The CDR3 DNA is TGTGCCAGCAGCCTCTACAGGGGCGGCACAGATACGCAGTATTTT. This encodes CASSLYRGGTDTQYF. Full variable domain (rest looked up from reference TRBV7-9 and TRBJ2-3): DTGVSQNPRHKITKRGQNVTFRCDPISEHNRLYWYRQTLGQGPEFLTYFQNEAQLEKSRLLSDRFSAERPKGSFSTLEIQRTEQGDSAMYLCASSLYRGGTDTQYFGPGTRLTVL.

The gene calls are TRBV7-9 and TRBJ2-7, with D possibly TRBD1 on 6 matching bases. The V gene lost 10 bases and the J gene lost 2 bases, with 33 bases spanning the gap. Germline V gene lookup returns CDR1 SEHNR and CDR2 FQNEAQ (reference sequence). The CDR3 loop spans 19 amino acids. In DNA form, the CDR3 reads TGTGCCACCGATGAAGGGTTGGGCAGGGGTCAAAATATTCCCTACGAGCAGTACTTC. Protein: CATDEGLGRGQNIPYEQYF.

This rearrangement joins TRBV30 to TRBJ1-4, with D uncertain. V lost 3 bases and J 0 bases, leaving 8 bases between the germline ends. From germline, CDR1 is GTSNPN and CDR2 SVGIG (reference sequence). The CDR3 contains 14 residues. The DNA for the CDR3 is TGTGCCTGGAGAGCACCTGCAACTAATGAAAAACTGTTTTTT. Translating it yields CAWRAPATNEKLFF.

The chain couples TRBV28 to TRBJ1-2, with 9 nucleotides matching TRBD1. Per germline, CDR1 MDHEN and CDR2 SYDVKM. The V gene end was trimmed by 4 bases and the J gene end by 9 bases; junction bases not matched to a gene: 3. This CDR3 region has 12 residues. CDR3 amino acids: CASSSDRGSYTF. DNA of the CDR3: TGTGCCAGCAGTTCGGACAGGGGTAGCTACACCTTC.

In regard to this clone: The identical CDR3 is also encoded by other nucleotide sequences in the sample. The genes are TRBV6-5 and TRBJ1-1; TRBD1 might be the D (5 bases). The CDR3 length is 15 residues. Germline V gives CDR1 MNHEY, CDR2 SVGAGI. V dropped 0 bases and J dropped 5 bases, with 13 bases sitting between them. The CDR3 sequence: CASSYSSRGGTEAFF. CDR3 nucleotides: TGTGCCAGCAGTTACTCCTCTCGGGGCGGGACTGAAGCTTTCTTT.

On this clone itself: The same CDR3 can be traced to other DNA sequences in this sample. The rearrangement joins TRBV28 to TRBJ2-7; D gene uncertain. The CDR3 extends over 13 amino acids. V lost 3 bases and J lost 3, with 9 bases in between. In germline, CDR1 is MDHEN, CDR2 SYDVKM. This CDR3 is CASSFPGFYEQYF. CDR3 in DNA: TGTGCCAGCAGTTTCCCGGGCTTCTACGAGCAGTACTTC.

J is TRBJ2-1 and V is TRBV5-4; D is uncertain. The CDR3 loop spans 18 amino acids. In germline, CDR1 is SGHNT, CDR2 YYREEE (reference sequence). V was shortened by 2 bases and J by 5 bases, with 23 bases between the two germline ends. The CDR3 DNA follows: TGTGCCAGCAGCTTATCTTTGAACGTACTCGGAAGGCACAATGAGCAGTTCTTC. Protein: CASSLSLNVLGRHNEQFF.

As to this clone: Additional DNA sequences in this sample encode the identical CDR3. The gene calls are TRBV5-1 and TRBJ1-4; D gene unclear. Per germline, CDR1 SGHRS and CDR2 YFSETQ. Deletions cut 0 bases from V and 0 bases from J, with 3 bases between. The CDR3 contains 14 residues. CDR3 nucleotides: TGCGCCAGCAGCTTGGAACCAACTAATGAAAAACTGTTTTTT. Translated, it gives CASSLEPTNEKLFF.